Listed here is a single T cell receptor beta chain. This CDR3 region has 15 residues. The V gene's germline CDR1 is SGHRS and CDR2 YFSETQ. Germline trimming cut 3 bases from V and 2 bases from J; bases unmatched to any gene: 6. This entry is derived from a study of blood T cell repertoires in COVID-19. Original processing methods: Cell counts per sample came from amplifying reference gene primers. Here immunoSEQ multiplex PCR was the method, and the copy in TCRdb shows in-frame clones only, minus some. The V and J calls and clone size were taken over from that table, and D and trimming were inferred from the DNA. The repertoire holds over 40,000 clones, with roughly nine tenths as singletons.

The receptor comes from a man aged 70-80 years with active COVID-19. The chain is built from TRBV5-1 and TRBJ2-5, with TRBD2 matching 8 bases. The specimen sequenced was peripheral blood. The CDR3 here is CASSSGTRFQETQYF. CDR3 nucleotides: TGCGCCAGCAGCTCCGGGACTAGATTTCAAGAGACCCAGTACTTC. Using reference TRBV5-1 and TRBJ2-5 for the parts outside the CDR3, the full variable domain is KAGVTQTPRYLIKTRGQQVTLSCSPISGHRSVSWYQQTPGQGLQFLFEYFSETQRNKGNFPGRFSGRQFSNSRSEMNVSTLELGDSALYLCASSSGTRFQETQYFGPGTRLLVL.